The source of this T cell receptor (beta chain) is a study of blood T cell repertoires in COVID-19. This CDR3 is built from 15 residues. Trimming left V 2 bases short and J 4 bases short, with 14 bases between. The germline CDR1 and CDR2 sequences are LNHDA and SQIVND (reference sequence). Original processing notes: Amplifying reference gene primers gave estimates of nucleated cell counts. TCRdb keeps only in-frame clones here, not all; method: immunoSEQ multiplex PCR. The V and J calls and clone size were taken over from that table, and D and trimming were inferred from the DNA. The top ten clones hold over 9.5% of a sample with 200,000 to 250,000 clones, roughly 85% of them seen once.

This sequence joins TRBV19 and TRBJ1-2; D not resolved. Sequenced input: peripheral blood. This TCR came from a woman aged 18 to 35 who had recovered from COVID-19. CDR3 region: CASSITLPGIYGYTF. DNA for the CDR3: TGTGCCAGTAGTATAACCCTTCCGGGGATCTATGGCTACACCTTC.